The source of this T cell receptor beta chain is a study of T cells in Graves' hyperthyroidism and ophthalmopathy. Study-wide results and caveats: In the blood, most expanded thyroid clonotypes above 0.001 appeared as well. The model predicted ophthalmopathy a median around 6.5 months before onset. Ophthalmopathy cases were set apart from stable hyperthyroidism by a 13 V-J model.

This CDR3 has 15 residues. Unmatched junction bases numbered 5, after V lost 3 bases and J lost 5 bases. In germline, CDR1 is LNHDA, CDR2 SQIVND (reference sequence). Researchers took RNA transcripts and amplified the TCR beta CDR3 regions from them. First-round RT-PCR targeting the TCR CDR3 was performed with the HTBI primer set. TCRdb re-derived calls from the multiplex PCR reads in MiXCR, one entry per CDR3 protein. The table lists 550,000 to 600,000 distinct CDR3 sequences, about half of them singletons. This clonotype appeared many times. What it binds is unknown. Each diagnosis was grounded in clinical symptoms, serum thyroxine and TRAb, thyroid ultrasound, and orbital computed tomography.

The receptor was derived from an adult woman with Graves' disease, either hyperthyroidism or ophthalmopathy (not recorded which). This sequence joins TRBV19 and TRBJ1-5; 9 bases align to TRBD1. Sequenced material: peripheral blood or thyroid tissue (not recorded which). CDR3: CASSITGGRDQPQHF. The CDR3 coding sequence is TGTGCCAGTAGTATCACAGGGGGCAGGGATCAGCCCCAGCATTTT.